This TCR beta chain was found in a study of cytomegalovirus exposure and HLA in healthy donors. With 60 Vbeta and 13 Jbeta primers, the PCR was carried out. Here immunoSEQ multiplex PCR was the method, and the copy in TCRdb shows in-frame clones only, minus some. The table has under 150,000 clones, around 76% seen once. The study, taken as a whole, reports: In a later analysis, at a false discovery rate of 0.05, about 17,000 TCR beta sequences matched HLA alleles.

The germline CDR1 and CDR2 sequences are MDHEN and SYDVKM. The CDR3 has 14 amino acids. V was pared by 6 bases and J by 3 bases, with 8 bases of the junction left unmatched. Only a few counts were recorded for this clone. Its antigen is as yet unknown. This clonotype was sampled from a woman in her forties or fifties in good health and CMV-seronegative. The sequenced material came from PBMCs. The chain recombines TRBV28 with TRBJ2-7; 7 bases are a match to TRBD1. CDR3 nucleotide sequence: TGTGCCAGCAGCAATCCGACAGGGAGCTACGAGCAGTACTTC. It encodes CASSNPTGSYEQYF.